The 9 T cell receptor beta chains below were found in one sample sequenced in a study of blood T cell repertoires in COVID-19. Sequencing used immunoSEQ multiplex PCR; TCRdb keeps in-frame clones, though not all of them. The data show some 190,000 clones, almost 90% seen once. The source material was peripheral blood. These receptors were collected from a man aged 18 to 29 with active or convalescent COVID-19.

The rearrangement joins TRBV4-1 to TRBJ2-1; D is ambiguous. V dropped 0 bases and J dropped 4 bases, with 4 bases sitting between them. From germline, CDR1 is MGHRA and CDR2 YSYEKL. CDR3 length equals 13 residues. This chain's CDR3 is CASSQDSYNEQFF. As DNA, the CDR3 is TGCGCCAGCAGCCAAGATTCTTACAATGAGCAGTTCTTC.

The chain has TRBV4-1 and TRBJ1-4; TRBD1 aligns across 7 bases. The CDR3 is 20 residues long. Germline V gene sequence: CDR1 MGHRA, CDR2 YSYEKL. J gave up 0 bases and V 3 bases, and 16 bases lay outside the gene matches. The CDR3 DNA is TGCGCCAGCAGCCAGTCTATACCTGGGACAGCTCGTCCAACTAATGAAAAACTGTTTTTT. Its translation is CASSQSIPGTARPTNEKLFF.

The chain carries TRBV10-1 and TRBJ2-4; 9 bases line up with TRBD2. The V segment lost 2 bases and the J segment 4 bases; nucleotides outside the gene matches: 6. The CDR3 is 16 residues long. Germline values: CDR1 WNHNN, CDR2 SYGVQD (reference sequence). CDR3 coding DNA: TGCGCCAGCAGTGAGGGGCTAGCGGGATGGAAAAACATTCAGTACTTC. This codes for CASSEGLAGWKNIQYF.

The chain combines TRBV4-2 with TRBJ1-5, with D possibly TRBD1 on 5 matching bases. Trimming shortened V by 1 base and J by 1 base, and 14 bases separated the two germline ends. Per germline, CDR1 LGHNA and CDR2 YNFKEQ. This CDR3 has 17 amino acids. This CDR3 reads CASSQVGAPGSNQPQHF. CDR3 coding DNA: TGTGCCAGCAGCCAAGTTGGGGCCCCAGGAAGCAATCAGCCCCAGCATTTT.

The chain is built from TRBV5-4 and TRBJ1-2; a weak D match, TRBD1 (6 bases). The CDR3 length is 15 residues. CDR1 and CDR2 (germline): SGHNT, YYREEE (reference sequence). Between the trimmed V and J ends, which lost 5 bases and 0 bases, there was a span of 14 bases. This chain's CDR3 is CASRTAGGSNYGYTF. The CDR3 bases are TGTGCCAGCAGGACTGCGGGGGGCTCTAACTATGGCTACACCTTC.

The J gene is TRBJ2-3, the V gene TRBV9; TRBD2 matches at 15 bases. CDR1 SGDLS and CDR2 YYNGEE come from the germline V gene. The CDR3 runs 18 residues. V shed 4 bases, J shed 2 bases, and the junction held 8 bases outside the gene matches. The CDR3 loop is CASSPLGLAGGNTDTQYF. The DNA of the CDR3 is TGTGCCAGCAGCCCACTCGGACTAGCGGGAGGGAACACAGATACGCAGTATTTT.

The genes are TRBV2 and TRBJ1-4, with unresolved D. V was clipped by 8 bases and J by 7 bases, with 17 bases between them. The germline V gene has CDR1 SNHLY and CDR2 FYNNEI. This CDR3 is built from 14 residues. The DNA of the CDR3 is TGTGCCAGCCACACGAACATTGGGAGTGAAAAACTGTTTTTT. This translates into CASHTNIGSEKLFF.

This chain connects TRBV28 to TRBJ1-2; 7 bases align to TRBD1. J lost 4 bases, V lost 4 bases, and 0 bases had no gene match. Germline values: CDR1 MDHEN, CDR2 SYDVKM. This CDR3 region has 12 residues. Written as DNA, the CDR3 is TGTGCCAGCAGTTACAGGGGCTATGGCTACACCTTC. Translated, it gives CASSYRGYGYTF.

In this sample, this clone turned up once. This chain links TRBV5-4 with TRBJ1-2, with TRBD1 as a possible D gene (6 bases). The germline gives CDR1 SGHNT, CDR2 YYREEE (reference sequence). Between the trimmed V and J ends, which lost 4 bases and 2 bases, there was a span of 12 bases. There are 14 residues in the CDR3. CDR3 bases: TGTGCCAGCAGCGAAATAACAGGGAACTATGGCTACACCTTC. Encoded protein: CASSEITGNYGYTF.